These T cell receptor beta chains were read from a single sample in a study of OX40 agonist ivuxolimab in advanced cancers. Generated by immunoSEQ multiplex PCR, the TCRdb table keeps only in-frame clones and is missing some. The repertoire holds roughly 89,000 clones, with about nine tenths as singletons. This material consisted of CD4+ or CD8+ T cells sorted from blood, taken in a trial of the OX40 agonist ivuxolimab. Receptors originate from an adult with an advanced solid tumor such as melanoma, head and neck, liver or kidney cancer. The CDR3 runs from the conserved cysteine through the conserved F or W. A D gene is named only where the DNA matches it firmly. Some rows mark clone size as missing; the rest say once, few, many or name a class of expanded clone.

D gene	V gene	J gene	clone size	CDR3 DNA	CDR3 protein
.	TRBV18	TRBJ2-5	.	TGTGCCAGCTCGGCTGGCAGGGGAGTAGAGACCCAGTACTTC	CASSAGRGVETQYF
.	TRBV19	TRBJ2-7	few	TGTGCCAGGTCCCCTGGGACCGCATCCTACGAGCAGTACTTC	CARSPGTASYEQYF
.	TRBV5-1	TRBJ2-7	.	TGCGCCAGCAGACTAAGAACCGGGACGGGATTTTACGAGCAGTACTTC	CASRLRTGTGFYEQYF
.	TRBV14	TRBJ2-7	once	TGTGCCAGCAGCCAAGATTGGGCCTCCGAGCAGTACTTC	CASSQDWASEQYF
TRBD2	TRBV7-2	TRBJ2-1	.	TGTGCCAGCAGCTTAGAGGGGACTAGCGGCTACAATGAGCAGTTCTTC	CASSLEGTSGYNEQFF
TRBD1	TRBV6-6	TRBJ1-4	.	TGTGCCAGCAGAACCAGACAGGGGGCGAATGAAAAACTGTTTTTT	CASRTRQGANEKLFF
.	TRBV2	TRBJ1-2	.	TGTGCCAGCAGTCTGGACAACTATGGCTACACCTTC	CASSLDNYGYTF
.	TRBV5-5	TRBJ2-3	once	TGTGCCAGCAGCTTCGAGGGAACGAGCACAGATACGCAGTATTTT	CASSFEGTSTDTQYF
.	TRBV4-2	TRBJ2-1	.	TGTGCCAGCAGCCAAGAACCCGGGAGAGGGTATGAGCAGTTCTTC	CASSQEPGRGYEQFF
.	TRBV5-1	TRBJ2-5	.	TGCGCCAGCATGTGGGCAGGGGAGGGAGAGACCCAGTACTTC	CASMWAGEGETQYF
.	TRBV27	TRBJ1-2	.	TGTGCCAGCAGTTACTCGGTTAACTATGGCTACACCTTC	CASSYSVNYGYTF
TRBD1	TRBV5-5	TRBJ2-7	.	TGTGCCAGCAGCCTGTCGACAGGGGCCGGTTACGAGCAGTACTTC	CASSLSTGAGYEQYF
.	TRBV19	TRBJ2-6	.	TGTGCCAGTAGTATAAGGACCCCCTCTGGGGCCAACGTCCTGACTTTC	CASSIRTPSGANVLTF
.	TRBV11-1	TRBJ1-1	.	TGTGCCAGCAGCTCTAACAGGGACACTGAAGCTTTCTTT	CASSSNRDTEAFF
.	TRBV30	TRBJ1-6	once	TGTGCCTGGACATTAGGAGATTCACCCCTCCACTTT	CAWTLGDSPLHF
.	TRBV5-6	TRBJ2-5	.	TGTGCCAGCAGCTCCACCTTGAAGCGGGCCAGTCAAGAGACCCAGTACTTC	CASSSTLKRASQETQYF
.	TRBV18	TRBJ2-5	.	TGTGCCAGCTCACCAGCAGCGGTACAAGAGACCCAGTACTTC	CASSPAAVQETQYF
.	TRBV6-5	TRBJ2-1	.	TGTGCCAGCAGTTTGGTGGGCGGAGCCTACAATGAGCAGTTCTTC	CASSLVGGAYNEQFF
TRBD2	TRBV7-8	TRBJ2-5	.	TGTGCCAGCAGCTTAGTAAGGACTAGAGGCGAGACCCAGTACTTC	CASSLVRTRGETQYF
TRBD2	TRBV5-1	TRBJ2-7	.	TGCGCCAGCAGTTACGCCGGACTAGCGGGAGGGCCTTCACGGAGCTACGAGCAGTACTTC	CASSYAGLAGGPSRSYEQYF
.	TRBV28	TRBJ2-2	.	TGTGCCAGCAGCTCTGCTGGCGGGATATCAACCGGGGAGCTGTTTTTT	CASSSAGGISTGELFF
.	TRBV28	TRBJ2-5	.	TGTGCCAGCAAGTTCGGGACCCCCAGGGAGACCCAGTACTTC	CASKFGTPRETQYF
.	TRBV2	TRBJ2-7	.	TGTGCCAGCAGTGCCGGCCGGAGGACCCACTTC	CASSAGRRTHF
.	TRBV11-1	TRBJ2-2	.	TGTGCCAGCAGCCTCCGGACGGCCGGGGAGCTGTTTTTT	CASSLRTAGELFF
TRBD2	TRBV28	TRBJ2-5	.	TGTGCCAGCGGGAGGGGACAAGAGACCCAGTACTTC	CASGRGQETQYF
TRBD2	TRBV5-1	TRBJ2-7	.	TGCGCCAGCAGCGAAGGACTAGCGACCTCGGGGCAGTACTTC	CASSEGLATSGQYF
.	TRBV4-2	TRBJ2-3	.	TGTGCCAGCAGCCAAGACGGGGGCACAGATACGCAGTATTTT	CASSQDGGTDTQYF
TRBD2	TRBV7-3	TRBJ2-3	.	TGTGCCAGCAGCTTAGGAGCGGGAGTCGTCACAGATACGCAGTATTTT	CASSLGAGVVTDTQYF
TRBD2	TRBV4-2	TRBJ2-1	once	TGTGCCAGCAGCCAACGAGGAGCGGGAGGATACAATGAGCAGTTCTTC	CASSQRGAGGYNEQFF
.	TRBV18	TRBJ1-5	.	TGTGCCAGCTCACCACAGGGGCAAAAAAATCAGCCCCAGCATTTT	CASSPQGQKNQPQHF
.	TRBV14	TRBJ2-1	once	TGTGCCAGCAGCCAAGGAGGCGGGACGGCCTACAATGAGCAGTTCTTC	CASSQGGGTAYNEQFF
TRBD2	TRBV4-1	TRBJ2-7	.	TGCGCCAGCAGCCACGGGGGGGAGCGTGAGCAGTACTTC	CASSHGGEREQYF
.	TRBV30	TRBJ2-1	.	TGTGCCTGGAGTCCTACCTGGGGGATCTCCTACAATGAGCAGTTCTTC	CAWSPTWGISYNEQFF
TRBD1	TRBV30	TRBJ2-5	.	TGTGCCTGGAGCCCAGGGGGCTTCGGGGAGACCCAGTACTTC	CAWSPGGFGETQYF
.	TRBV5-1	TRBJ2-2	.	TGCGCCAGCAGCTTGGAGGCAGGGATAAACACCGGGGAGCTGTTTTTT	CASSLEAGINTGELFF
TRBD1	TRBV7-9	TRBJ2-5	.	TGTGCCAGCAGCTCCACCTCCGGGACAGGGAAGTGGGAGACCCAGTACTTC	CASSSTSGTGKWETQYF
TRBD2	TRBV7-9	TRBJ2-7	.	TGTGCCAGCAGCTCCCCGGGACTAGAGCAGAACGAGCAGTACTTC	CASSSPGLEQNEQYF
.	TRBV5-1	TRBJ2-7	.	TGCGCCAGCAGCCCTGGGACTCTGGTGTACGAGCAGTACTTC	CASSPGTLVYEQYF
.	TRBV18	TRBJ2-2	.	TGTGCCAGCTCACTTCGGAACACCGGGGAGCTGTTTTTT	CASSLRNTGELFF
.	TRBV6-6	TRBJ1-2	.	TGTGCCAGCAGTTCGGGCAGATCCTATGGCTACACCTTC	CASSSGRSYGYTF